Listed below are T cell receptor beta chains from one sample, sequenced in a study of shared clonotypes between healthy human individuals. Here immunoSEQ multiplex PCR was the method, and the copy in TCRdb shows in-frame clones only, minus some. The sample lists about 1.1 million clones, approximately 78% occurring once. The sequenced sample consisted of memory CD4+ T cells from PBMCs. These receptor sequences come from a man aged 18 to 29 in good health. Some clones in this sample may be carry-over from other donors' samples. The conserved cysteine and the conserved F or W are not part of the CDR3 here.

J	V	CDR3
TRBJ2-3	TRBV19	ASSIIAGVTDTQY
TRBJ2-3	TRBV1	SSAGLAGRGYTDTQY
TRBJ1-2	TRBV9	ASSAADRSYGYT
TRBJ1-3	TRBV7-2	ASSLFLGPSGNTIY
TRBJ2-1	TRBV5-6	ASSRLAGHNEQF
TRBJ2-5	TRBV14	ASSQDLPPPGTQY
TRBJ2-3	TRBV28	ASKTRGVDTQY
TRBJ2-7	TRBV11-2	ASSLDRTTEQY
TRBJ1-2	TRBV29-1	SVEDGGDQYGYT
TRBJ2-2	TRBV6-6	ASRTGHTGELF
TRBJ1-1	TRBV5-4	ASSLDGVTEAF
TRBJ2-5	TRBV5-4	ASSNRETQY
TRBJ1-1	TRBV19	ASRETGGSAEAF
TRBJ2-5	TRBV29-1	SVLAGGGETQY
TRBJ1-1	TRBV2	ASTLYGGTEAF